Listed below are T cell receptor beta chains from one sample, sequenced in a study of memory CD4+ T cells and cytomegalovirus serostatus. Here immunoSEQ multiplex PCR was the method, and the copy in TCRdb shows in-frame clones only, minus some. The top ten clones hold 0.5% to 0.65% of a sample with about 31,000 clones, around 74% of them seen once. Source material: memory CD4+ T cells from blood. The receptors shown here come from an adult in good health and CMV-seronegative. Some clones in this sample may be carry-over from other donors' samples. Each CDR3 is given with its conserved first and last residue. The order of the fields is clone size, V gene, D gene, J gene, CDR3 DNA, CDR3 protein. D genes are given only for firm matches. Some rows have no size entry. The others give once, few or many, or a class for an expanded clone.

-	TRBV28	-	TRBJ1-1	TGTGCCAGCAGGGTAGGTTCGACCATGAACACTGAAGCTTTCTTT	CASRVGSTMNTEAFF
once	TRBV19	TRBD1	TRBJ1-6	TGTGCCACCACCACGACAGGGGGGAATTCACCCCTCCACTTT	CATTTTGGNSPLHF
-	TRBV7-9	-	TRBJ1-2	TGTGCCAGCAGCTTAGCTCGAACAGTTGCTAACTATGGCTACACCTTC	CASSLARTVANYGYTF
-	TRBV6-1	TRBD1	TRBJ1-5	TGTGCCAGCAGTGCTGTAACCGGGACAGGGTCGAGTCAGCCCCAGCATTTT	CASSAVTGTGSSQPQHF
-	TRBV11-2	TRBD2	TRBJ2-6	TGTGCCAGCAGCTTTCTACGGGGAGGGTACTCTGGGGCCAACGTCCTGACTTTC	CASSFLRGGYSGANVLTF
-	TRBV4-2	-	TRBJ1-2	TGTGCCAGCAGCCAAGAGACCGGGACCGGGCTGGGCTACACCTTC	CASSQETGTGLGYTF
few	TRBV19	-	TRBJ1-6	TGTGCCAGTAGTATACAGGGCGGCACCTATAATTCACCCCTCCACTTT	CASSIQGGTYNSPLHF
-	TRBV2	TRBD1	TRBJ1-1	TGTGCCAGCAGTGTTGACAGGGTGAACACTGAAGCTTTCTTT	CASSVDRVNTEAFF
few	TRBV27	-	TRBJ1-1	TGTGCCAGCAGTTTAGATGCGGGGGTCGGCACTGAAGCTTTCTTT	CASSLDAGVGTEAFF
-	TRBV18	TRBD2	TRBJ2-2	TGTGCCAGCTCACGGGAACTAGCGGAGAACACCGGGGAGCTGTTTTTT	CASSRELAENTGELFF
-	TRBV6-5	-	TRBJ1-4	TGTGCCAGCAGCCAGGGGTCCCCTACAAAACTGTTTTTT	CASSQGSPTKLFF
-	TRBV7-9	-	TRBJ1-1	TGTGCCAGCAGCTTAGGCAGGGGAATTATGAACACTGAAGCTTTCTTT	CASSLGRGIMNTEAFF
-	TRBV5-1	TRBD2	TRBJ2-3	TGCGCCAGCAGCATCCGTACTAGCGGGGGAACAGATACGCAGTATTTT	CASSIRTSGGTDTQYF
once	TRBV28	TRBD1	TRBJ1-5	TGTGCCAGCAGAGGACAGGGCTATCAGCCCCAGCATTTT	CASRGQGYQPQHF
-	TRBV19	-	TRBJ1-2	TGTGCCAGTAGTATAGGCGAGGGATACTATGGCTACACCTTC	CASSIGEGYYGYTF
-	TRBV19	-	TRBJ1-3	TGTGCCAGTAGTATCGCAAACACCATATATTTT	CASSIANTIYF
-	TRBV6-6	TRBD2	TRBJ2-1	TGTGCCAGCAGGGCCGCGGGGGGGCCTAACAATGAGCAGTTCTTC	CASRAAGGPNNEQFF
once	TRBV5-1	-	TRBJ1-2	TGCGCCAGCAGCTTGGATTTGTCCGCGAACGGCTACACCTTC	CASSLDLSANGYTF
-	TRBV2	TRBD1	TRBJ2-5	TGTGCCAGCAGTGCCGACAGGGTAATAGCCGAGACCCAGTACTTC	CASSADRVIAETQYF
-	TRBV11-3	TRBD1	TRBJ2-1	TGTGCCAGCAGCCTAGGGACAGGCCCATACAATGAGCAGTTCTTC	CASSLGTGPYNEQFF
-	TRBV6-4	TRBD1	TRBJ1-1	TGTGCCAGCAGCAAGACAGGGGGGCTTCCAAGCACTGAAGCTTTCTTT	CASSKTGGLPSTEAFF
-	TRBV19	TRBD1	TRBJ1-2	TGTGCCAGTAGTATGCCGGACAGGGGTGGTAGCTACACCTTC	CASSMPDRGGSYTF
-	TRBV7-7	TRBD1	TRBJ2-7	TGTGCTAGCAGCTTAGCCGAGACAGGGGGGTACGAGCAGTACTTC	CASSLAETGGYEQYF
-	TRBV15	TRBD2	TRBJ2-7	TGTGCCACCAGCAGACCCACTAGCGGGTTTTCCTACGAGCAGTACTTC	CATSRPTSGFSYEQYF
-	TRBV5-6	-	TRBJ1-1	TGTGCCAGCAGCATCATTCGACAGGAAGCTTTCTTT	CASSIIRQEAFF
few	TRBV10-1	TRBD1	TRBJ1-6	TGCGCCAGCAGTGAGGACAGGGAAAATTCACCCCTCCACTTT	CASSEDRENSPLHF
-	TRBV4-1	-	TRBJ2-6	TGCGCCAGCAGCCAAGATTCGGCCTCTGGGGCCAACGTCCTGACTTTC	CASSQDSASGANVLTF
-	TRBV19	TRBD1	TRBJ1-5	TGTGCCAGTAGTGAGGACAGGGGCAATCAGCCCCAGCATTTT	CASSEDRGNQPQHF
few	TRBV28	TRBD1	TRBJ1-1	TGTGCCAGCAGGGCCGACCTCAGGGGGACTGAAGCTTTCTTT	CASRADLRGTEAFF
-	TRBV7-8	-	TRBJ1-1	TGTGCCAGCAGCTTACGAGGTCGGGCGGTGAACACTGAAGCTTTCTTT	CASSLRGRAVNTEAFF
once	TRBV5-4	-	TRBJ2-2	TGTGCCAGCAGCTTGCGAGTCGAGGGGGCCGGGGAGCTGTTTTTT	CASSLRVEGAGELFF
-	TRBV7-2	TRBD1	TRBJ1-2	TGTGCCAGCAGCACCCAGACAGGGAGCTATGGCTACACCTTC	CASSTQTGSYGYTF
-	TRBV6-5	-	TRBJ1-1	TGTGCCAGCTGGACAGTTACTGAAGCTTTCTTT	CASWTVTEAFF
-	TRBV4-2	-	TRBJ1-2	TGTGCCAGCAGCCAAGAGCTAGGGACCGTAAAGGGCGTCGAGGGCTACACCTTC	CASSQELGTVKGVEGYTF
-	TRBV27	TRBD1	TRBJ1-4	TGTGCCAGCAGGGAGGGGGCGACAGGGGCTAGAAAACTGTTTTTT	CASREGATGARKLFF
-	TRBV30	TRBD1	TRBJ1-2	TGTGCCTGGAGTAAGACAGGGGGCTTTGCTGGCTACACCTTC	CAWSKTGGFAGYTF
few	TRBV28	-	TRBJ1-5	TGTGCCTGGGGGCGAAATCAGCCCCAGCATTTT	CAWGRNQPQHF
-	TRBV5-1	-	TRBJ1-1	TGCGCCAGCAGCCGGGGGGTGTATATGAACACTGAAGCTTTCTTT	CASSRGVYMNTEAFF
-	TRBV6-5	TRBD1	TRBJ1-6	TGTGCCAGCAGTTATCTACAGGGGAATTCACCCCTCCACTTT	CASSYLQGNSPLHF
-	TRBV30	-	TRBJ2-5	TGTGCCTGGAGACCCCCCGGAGGGTTGGAGACCCAGTACTTC	CAWRPPGGLETQYF
-	TRBV6-5	TRBD2	TRBJ2-7	TGTGCCAGCAGTTACTCGGGGACTAGCGGGGGATACGAGCAGTACTTC	CASSYSGTSGGYEQYF
-	TRBV5-1	-	TRBJ1-4	TGCGCCAGCAGCTTTCAGGGAGATGAAAAACTGTTTTTT	CASSFQGDEKLFF
-	TRBV10-1	TRBD2	TRBJ2-2	TGCGCCAGCAGTGAGACCCCGGGGGGGCGCACCGGGGAGCTGTTTTTT	CASSETPGGRTGELFF
few	TRBV4-1	-	TRBJ1-5	TGCGCCAGCAGCCAAGATCTAACAGGGCGCGATCAGCCCCAGCATTTT	CASSQDLTGRDQPQHF
-	TRBV5-1	TRBD1	TRBJ2-1	TGCGCCAGCAGCAAGGGACAGGGCAATGAGCAGTTCTTC	CASSKGQGNEQFF
-	TRBV5-1	-	TRBJ2-7	TGCGCCAGCAGCCATTCGGAGCGGGAGCAGTACTTC	CASSHSEREQYF
-	TRBV9	-	TRBJ2-3	TGTGCCAGCAGCGTAGATGCCACAGATACGCAGTATTTT	CASSVDATDTQYF
-	TRBV7-6	TRBD2	TRBJ2-7	TGTGCCAGCAGCATACTCCACGGCGGGGGGCTCTACGAGCAGTACTTC	CASSILHGGGLYEQYF
-	TRBV18	-	TRBJ2-3	TGTGCCAGCTCACCCGTGGACTATACGCAGTATTTT	CASSPVDYTQYF
-	TRBV5-1	-	TRBJ1-1	TGCGCCAGCAGCTTGGAAGGGTCAGCGAACACTGAAGCTTTCTTT	CASSLEGSANTEAFF
-	TRBV7-2	TRBD2	TRBJ2-7	TGTGCCAGCAGCTTAGTGGGCGGGGGGCTCTCCTACGAGCAGTACTTC	CASSLVGGGLSYEQYF
few	TRBV19	-	TRBJ2-7	TGTGCCAGTAGTCTCGATGGACAATCCTACGAGCAGTACTTC	CASSLDGQSYEQYF